This TCR beta chain is from a study of blood T cell repertoires in COVID-19. Study overall: Material from acute and convalescent COVID-19 was sourced from the United States, Italy and Spain. T cells, B-cell-depleted T cells, or PBMCs provided the cDNA or gDNA that served as material.

As handled by the study authors: Cell counts per sample came from amplifying reference gene primers. Clones were read by immunoSEQ multiplex PCR, and TCRdb kept only the in-frame ones, dropping some. V, J and clone size were drawn from that table, and D and trimming were deduced from the DNA. The data contain about 88,000 clones, approximately 88% of them seen just once; the ten biggest clones take up 11%. Germline V gene data show CDR1 as SNHLY and CDR2 as FYNNEI. The ends lost 5 bases at V and 3 bases at J; junction bases unmatched: 3. The CDR3 is 14 amino acids. This chain connects TRBV2 to TRBJ1-4; TRBD1 matches 7 bases. This clonotype originated in a man of 80 years or more with acute or convalescent COVID-19. The sample taken for sequencing was peripheral blood. CDR3 amino acids: CASSLGQANEKLFF. CDR3 sequence (DNA): TGTGCCAGCAGTCTCGGACAGGCTAATGAAAAACTGTTTTTT.